Listed here is a single T cell receptor (beta chain). Its antigen is still unknown. The record originates from a study of T cell responses to AZD1222 COVID-19 vaccine. Study-wide findings and caveats: It should be noted that donors were predominantly white British and more often female, and clonal diversity was possibly underestimated.

The table came from immunoSEQ multiplex PCR; TCRdb's copy has only in-frame clones and leaves some out. The sample includes more than 95,000 clones, 86% of them seen just once. The V and J ends lost 0 bases and 8 bases respectively, with 13 bases between them. Germline CDR1 reads ENHRY; CDR2 reads SYGVKD. The CDR3 spans 14 residues. This clonotype was sampled from an adult who received the AZD1222 COVID-19 vaccine. The material was peripheral blood, obtained 28 days after the second AZD1222 dose. This chain joins TRBV10-3 and TRBJ1-2; D call uncertain. The CDR3 coding sequence is TGTGCCATCAGTGAGTCAGAGGGTTCGGCCGGCTACACCTTC. As protein: CAISESEGSAGYTF.